This is a list of T cell receptor beta chains from one sample in a study of T and B cells in COVID-19 patients. Each CDR3 protein gets one entry after TCRdb re-called the multiplex PCR reads with MiXCR. This sample has about 9,400 distinct CDR3 sequences, with 30% to 40% found just once. The sample was blood. Receptor source: a human donor who had recovered from COVID-19. The CDR3 runs from the conserved cysteine through the conserved F or W. Each record gives: J gene, D gene, clone size, V gene, CDR3 protein, CDR3 DNA. D genes are given only for firm matches. Clone size appears in some rows only: once, few, many, or a class for an expanded clone.

J gene: TRBJ2-4; D gene: TRBD2; clone size: .; V gene: TRBV19; CDR3 protein: CASSTRLAGVAKTIQYF; CDR3 DNA: TGTGCCAGTAGTACTAGACTAGCGGGGGTAGCCAAAACCATTCAGTACTTC
J gene: TRBJ2-7; D gene: .; clone size: medium-sized; V gene: TRBV19; CDR3 protein: CASSRDFKNIYEQYF; CDR3 DNA: TGTGCCAGTAGTAGGGACTTTAAGAACATCTACGAGCAGTACTTC
J gene: TRBJ2-7; D gene: .; clone size: .; V gene: TRBV19; CDR3 protein: CASSMRGLSSYEQYF; CDR3 DNA: TGTGCCAGTAGTATGCGGGGACTGAGCTCCTACGAGCAGTACTTC
J gene: TRBJ2-2; D gene: .; clone size: few; V gene: TRBV5-1; CDR3 protein: CASRQTVQNTGELFF; CDR3 DNA: TGCGCCAGCAGACAGACGGTTCAGAACACCGGGGAGCTGTTTTTT
J gene: TRBJ2-1; D gene: .; clone size: few; V gene: TRBV7-9; CDR3 protein: CASSSDGGNEQFF; CDR3 DNA: TGTGCCAGCAGCTCCGACGGGGGCAATGAGCAGTTCTTC
J gene: TRBJ2-2; D gene: .; clone size: medium-sized; V gene: TRBV19; CDR3 protein: CASSIVQGNSGELFF; CDR3 DNA: TGTGCCAGTAGTATAGTACAGGGCAACTCCGGGGAGCTGTTTTTT
J gene: TRBJ1-2; D gene: .; clone size: .; V gene: TRBV4-2; CDR3 protein: CASSQDRRYGYTF; CDR3 DNA: TGCGCCAGCAGCCAAGACAGACGCTATGGCTACACCTTC
J gene: TRBJ1-4; D gene: TRBD1; clone size: few; V gene: TRBV15; CDR3 protein: CATSRARDRGATNEKLFF; CDR3 DNA: TGTGCCACCAGCAGAGCCCGGGACAGGGGGGCAACTAATGAAAAACTGTTTTTT
J gene: TRBJ1-2; D gene: .; clone size: .; V gene: TRBV27; CDR3 protein: CASSLSIRGGTYGYTF; CDR3 DNA: TGTGCCAGCAGTTTATCGATCCGGGGGGGGACCTATGGCTACACCTTC
J gene: TRBJ2-5; D gene: TRBD1; clone size: .; V gene: TRBV12-3/TRBV12-4; CDR3 protein: CVSSLDRGKQETQYF; CDR3 DNA: TGTGTCAGCAGTTTGGACAGGGGGAAACAAGAGACCCAGTACTTC
J gene: TRBJ2-7; D gene: .; clone size: .; V gene: TRBV6-5; CDR3 protein: CASSYGIWGPYEQYF; CDR3 DNA: TGTGCCAGCAGTTACGGAATATGGGGCCCCTACGAGCAGTACTTC
J gene: TRBJ2-2; D gene: .; clone size: medium-sized; V gene: TRBV27; CDR3 protein: CASTLRGGGANTGELFF; CDR3 DNA: TGTGCCAGCACCCTACGCGGTGGGGGGGCCAACACCGGGGAGCTGTTTTTT
J gene: TRBJ1-2; D gene: .; clone size: few; V gene: TRBV20-1; CDR3 protein: CSARATLNYGYTF; CDR3 DNA: TGCAGTGCTAGGGCGACTCTTAACTATGGCTACACCTTC
J gene: TRBJ1-6; D gene: .; clone size: .; V gene: TRBV11-1; CDR3 protein: CASSLVGQANNSPLHF; CDR3 DNA: TGTGCCAGCAGCTTAGTAGGTCAGGCAAATAATTCACCCCTCCACTTT
J gene: TRBJ1-2; D gene: .; clone size: .; V gene: TRBV6-5; CDR3 protein: CASREGHGYTF; CDR3 DNA: TGTGCCAGCAGAGAAGGGCATGGCTACACCTTC
J gene: TRBJ2-7; D gene: TRBD2; clone size: once; V gene: TRBV12-3/TRBV12-4; CDR3 protein: CASSQGLPEQYF; CDR3 DNA: TGTGCCAGCAGCCAGGGACTACCAGAGCAGTACTTC
J gene: TRBJ2-6; D gene: .; clone size: large; V gene: TRBV6-4; CDR3 protein: CASSDSGAGSGANVLTF; CDR3 DNA: TGTGCCAGCAGTGACTCCGGCGCAGGCTCTGGGGCCAACGTCCTGACTTTC
J gene: TRBJ2-7; D gene: TRBD1; clone size: .; V gene: TRBV24-1; CDR3 protein: CATSDPGQGGTYEQYF; CDR3 DNA: TGTGCCACCAGTGATCCGGGACAGGGAGGAACCTACGAGCAGTACTTC
J gene: TRBJ2-2; D gene: .; clone size: few; V gene: TRBV6-6; CDR3 protein: CASTKTGGAGSTGELFF; CDR3 DNA: TGTGCCAGCACCAAAACGGGGGGCGCCGGGAGCACCGGGGAGCTGTTTTTT
J gene: TRBJ1-1; D gene: TRBD1; clone size: few; V gene: TRBV28; CDR3 protein: CASSLTGGGNTEAFF; CDR3 DNA: TGTGCCAGCAGTTTAACAGGGGGGGGGAACACTGAAGCTTTCTTT
J gene: TRBJ1-2; D gene: .; clone size: .; V gene: TRBV4-3; CDR3 protein: CASSRRSGDYGYTF; CDR3 DNA: TGCGCCAGCAGCCGGAGATCGGGAGACTATGGCTACACCTTC
J gene: TRBJ2-2; D gene: TRBD1; clone size: .; V gene: TRBV6-5; CDR3 protein: CASSYSVQGRDGELFF; CDR3 DNA: TGTGCCAGCAGTTACTCCGTACAGGGGAGAGACGGGGAGCTGTTTTTT
J gene: TRBJ1-5; D gene: TRBD1; clone size: .; V gene: TRBV5-6; CDR3 protein: CASSPTGAYQPQHF; CDR3 DNA: TGTGCCAGCAGCCCGACAGGGGCGTATCAGCCCCAGCATTTT
J gene: TRBJ1-2; D gene: TRBD1; clone size: .; V gene: TRBV6-5; CDR3 protein: CASSPGTGGSGYTF; CDR3 DNA: TGTGCCAGCAGTCCCGGGACAGGGGGTTCGGGCTACACCTTC
J gene: TRBJ1-2; D gene: .; clone size: .; V gene: TRBV7-2; CDR3 protein: CASSSSGGTYGYTF; CDR3 DNA: TGTGCCAGCAGCTCCTCGGGCGGGACCTATGGCTACACCTTC
J gene: TRBJ2-3; D gene: .; clone size: medium-sized; V gene: TRBV19; CDR3 protein: CASTTTGTRDTQYF; CDR3 DNA: TGTGCCAGTACCACAACAGGGACTCGGGATACGCAGTATTTT
J gene: TRBJ2-7; D gene: .; clone size: medium-sized; V gene: TRBV29-1; CDR3 protein: CSVAEAHEQYF; CDR3 DNA: TGCAGCGTTGCGGAGGCCCACGAGCAGTACTTC
J gene: TRBJ1-3; D gene: .; clone size: .; V gene: TRBV5-1; CDR3 protein: CASSLVGTQYGNTIYF; CDR3 DNA: TGCGCCAGCAGCTTGGTCGGGACACAGTATGGAAACACCATATATTTT
J gene: TRBJ2-5; D gene: .; clone size: few; V gene: TRBV12-3/TRBV12-4; CDR3 protein: CASSLRAQKETQYF; CDR3 DNA: TGTGCCAGCAGTTTACGGGCCCAAAAAGAGACCCAGTACTTC
J gene: TRBJ2-7; D gene: TRBD1; clone size: .; V gene: TRBV29-1; CDR3 protein: CSVGPGTGAYEQYF; CDR3 DNA: TGCAGCGTTGGACCCGGGACAGGGGCCTACGAGCAGTACTTC
J gene: TRBJ2-7; D gene: .; clone size: medium-sized; V gene: TRBV29-1; CDR3 protein: CSVKRDGYEQYF; CDR3 DNA: TGCAGCGTAAAAAGGGACGGCTACGAGCAGTACTTC
J gene: TRBJ1-6; D gene: .; clone size: .; V gene: TRBV7-9; CDR3 protein: CASGSIYNSPLHF; CDR3 DNA: TGTGCCAGCGGATCTATCTATAATTCACCCCTCCACTTT
J gene: TRBJ2-5; D gene: .; clone size: medium-sized; V gene: TRBV13; CDR3 protein: CASSRSGQETQYF; CDR3 DNA: TGTGCCAGCAGCCGGTCTGGCCAAGAGACCCAGTACTTC
J gene: TRBJ1-2; D gene: .; clone size: .; V gene: TRBV5-5; CDR3 protein: CASSFGDRNFIYGYTF; CDR3 DNA: TGTGCCAGCAGCTTCGGGGACCGGAACTTTATCTACGGCTACACCTTC
J gene: TRBJ1-2; D gene: .; clone size: .; V gene: TRBV6-5; CDR3 protein: CASTGGAYNYGYTF; CDR3 DNA: TGTGCCAGTACGGGGGGAGCTTATAACTATGGCTACACCTTC
J gene: TRBJ2-5; D gene: .; clone size: few; V gene: TRBV10-3; CDR3 protein: CAISESSGVGNQETQYF; CDR3 DNA: TGTGCCATCAGTGAGTCGTCCGGGGTAGGAAACCAAGAGACCCAGTACTTC